This T cell receptor (beta chain) was identified during a study of cytomegalovirus exposure and HLA in healthy donors. These donors counted as nominally healthy when sampled, but unrecorded immune exposures were likely. The CDR3 totals 15 residues. Germline trimming cut 4 bases from V and 1 base from J; bases unmatched to any gene: 6. CDR1 and CDR2 from the germline V gene are MNHEY and SVGAGI. Amplification used 60 Vbeta primers and 13 Jbeta primers. TCRdb's copy holds only in-frame clones and misses some; the assay was immunoSEQ multiplex PCR. The sample carries 95,000 to 100,000 clones, approximately 75% recorded once.

This chain joins TRBV6-5 and TRBJ2-7; 8 bases agree with TRBD1. The clonotype comes from a woman aged 40 to 50 in good health and CMV-seronegative. Sequencing was performed on PBMCs. The CDR3 protein is CASSSSYRGSYEQYF. The CDR3 DNA sequence: TGTGCCAGCAGTTCGAGTTACAGGGGGTCCTACGAGCAGTACTTC.